This TCR beta chain appears in the sequencing data of a study of shared clonotypes between healthy human individuals. The wider study: Three plates each covered CD4 naive and memory; CD8 naive two, CD8 memory one.

Germline values: CDR1 KGHSH, CDR2 LQKENI. This CDR3 is 15 amino acids long. V was shortened by 2 bases and J by 0 bases, with 8 bases between the two germline ends. This table comes from immunoSEQ multiplex PCR, and its TCRdb copy is limited to in-frame clones, with some not included. The sample has about 2 million clones, about 95% seen once. This chain uses TRBV18 with TRBJ1-3; no reliable D call. Sequencing was done on a sample of naive CD4+ T cells sorted from blood. Described subset: CD45RA+ positively selected. This sequence was found in a man between 18 and 29 years old in good health. This CDR3 reads CASSPNLSSGNTIYF. The DNA for the CDR3 is TGTGCCAGCTCACCAAACCTGAGCTCTGGAAACACCATATATTTT. Filled out from reference TRBV18 and TRBJ1-3, the complete variable domain reads NAGVMQNPRHLVRRRGQEARLRCSPMKGHSHVYWYRQLPEEGLKFMVYLQKENIIDESGMPKERFSAEFPKEGPSILRIQQVVRGDSAAYFCASSPNLSSGNTIYFGEGSWLTVV.